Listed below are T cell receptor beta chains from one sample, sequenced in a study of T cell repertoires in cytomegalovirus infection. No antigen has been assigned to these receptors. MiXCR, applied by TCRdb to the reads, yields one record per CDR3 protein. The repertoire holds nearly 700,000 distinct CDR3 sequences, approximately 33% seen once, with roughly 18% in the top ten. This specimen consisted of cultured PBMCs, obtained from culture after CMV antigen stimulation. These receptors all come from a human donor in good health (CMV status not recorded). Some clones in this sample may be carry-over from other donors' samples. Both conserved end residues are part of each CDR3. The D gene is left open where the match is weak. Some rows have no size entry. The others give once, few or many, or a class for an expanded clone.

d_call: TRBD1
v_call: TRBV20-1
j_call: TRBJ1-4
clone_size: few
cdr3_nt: TGCAGTGCTGCCCGGACAGGACATAATGAAAAACTGTTTTTT
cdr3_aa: CSAARTGHNEKLFF

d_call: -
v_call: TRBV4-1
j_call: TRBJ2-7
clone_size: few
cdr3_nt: TGCGCCAGCAGCCAAGATAGAGGCGGAATGTCCTACGAGCAGTACTTC
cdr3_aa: CASSQDRGGMSYEQYF

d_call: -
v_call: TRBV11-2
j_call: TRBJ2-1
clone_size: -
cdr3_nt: TGTGCCAGCAGCTCCCGGGACACCCTTGTGCAGTTCTTC
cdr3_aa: CASSSRDTLVQFF

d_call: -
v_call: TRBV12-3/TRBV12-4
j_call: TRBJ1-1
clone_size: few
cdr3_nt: TGTGCCAGCAGCACTACTGAAGCTTTCTTT
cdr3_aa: CASSTTEAFF

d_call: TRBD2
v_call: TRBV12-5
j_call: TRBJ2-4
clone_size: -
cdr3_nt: TGTGCTAGTGGTCCTAGCGGGATTAACATTCAGTACTTC
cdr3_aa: CASGPSGINIQYF

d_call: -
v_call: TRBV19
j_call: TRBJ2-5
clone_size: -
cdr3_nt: TGTGCCAGTAGTCCCCAACAGGGTGTGGGAGAGACCCAGTACTTC
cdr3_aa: CASSPQQGVGETQYF

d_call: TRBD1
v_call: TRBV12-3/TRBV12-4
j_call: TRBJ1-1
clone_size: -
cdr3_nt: TGTGCCAGCAGGGTCAACCGGGACAGTGAAGCTTTCTTT
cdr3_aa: CASRVNRDSEAFF

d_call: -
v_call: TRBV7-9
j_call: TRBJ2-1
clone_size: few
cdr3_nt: TGTGCCAGCAGCCACGAAAGCGAGCAGTTCTTC
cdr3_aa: CASSHESEQFF

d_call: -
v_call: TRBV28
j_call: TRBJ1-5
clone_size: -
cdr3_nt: TGTGCCAGCAAGGAGGCCTCCCTTACCGTAGGCAATCAGCCCCAGCATTTT
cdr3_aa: CASKEASLTVGNQPQHF

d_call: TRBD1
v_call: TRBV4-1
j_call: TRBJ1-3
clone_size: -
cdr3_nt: TGCGCCAGCAGCCAAGGGACAGGGGCCAACTCTGGAAACACCATATATTTT
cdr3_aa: CASSQGTGANSGNTIYF

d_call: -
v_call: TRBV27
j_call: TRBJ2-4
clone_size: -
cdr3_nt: TGTGCCAGCAGCACCACCGCGGTGAGGGGTGAAAAAAACATTCAGTACTTC
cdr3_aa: CASSTTAVRGEKNIQYF

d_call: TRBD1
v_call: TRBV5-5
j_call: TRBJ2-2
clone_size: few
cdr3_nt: TGTGCCAGCAGCGGGGGACAGGGGAGGACCGGGGAGCTGTTTTTT
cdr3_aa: CASSGGQGRTGELFF

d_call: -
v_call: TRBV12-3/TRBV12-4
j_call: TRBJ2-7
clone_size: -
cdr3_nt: TGTGCCAGCAGCCCACAGGATTCCGAGCAGTACTTC
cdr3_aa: CASSPQDSEQYF

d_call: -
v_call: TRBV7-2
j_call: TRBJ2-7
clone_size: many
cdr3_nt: TGTGCCAGCAGACTCAGGAAGGGGACCACCTACGAGCAGTACTTC
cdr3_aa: CASRLRKGTTYEQYF

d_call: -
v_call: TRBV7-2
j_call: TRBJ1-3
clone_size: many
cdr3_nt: TGTGCCAGCCGGGCCTCTGGAAACACCATATATTTT
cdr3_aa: CASRASGNTIYF

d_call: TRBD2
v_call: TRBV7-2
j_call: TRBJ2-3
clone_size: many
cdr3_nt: TGTGCCAGCAGCCCCCGGACTAGCCAGTCAGATACGCAGTATTTT
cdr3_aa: CASSPRTSQSDTQYF

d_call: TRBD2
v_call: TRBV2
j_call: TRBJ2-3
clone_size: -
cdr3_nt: TGTGCCAGCAGGGGGACTAGCGGGAGTGGAGATACGCAGTATTTT
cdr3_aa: CASRGTSGSGDTQYF

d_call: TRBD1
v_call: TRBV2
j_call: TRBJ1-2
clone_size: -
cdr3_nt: TGTGCCAGCACTAAGGGACAGAACTATGGCTACACCTTC
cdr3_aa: CASTKGQNYGYTF

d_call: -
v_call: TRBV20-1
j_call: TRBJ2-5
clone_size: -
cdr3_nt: TGCAGTGCGGTTTTGTGGCGCTTCAAAGAGACCCAGTACTTC
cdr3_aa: CSAVLWRFKETQYF

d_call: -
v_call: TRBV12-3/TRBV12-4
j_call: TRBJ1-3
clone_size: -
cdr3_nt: TGTGCCAGCAGTTTGACGGGGCAGGCCACCATATATTTT
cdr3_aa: CASSLTGQATIYF

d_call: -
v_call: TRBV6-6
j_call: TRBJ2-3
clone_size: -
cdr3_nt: TGTGCCAGCAGTTACTCACAGGGCGTTACGCAGTATTTT
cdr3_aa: CASSYSQGVTQYF

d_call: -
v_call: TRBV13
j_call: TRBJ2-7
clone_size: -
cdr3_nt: TGTGCCAGCAGCTTAGTTGAGTCAGGGCTCTCTTCCTACGAGCAGTACTTC
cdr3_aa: CASSLVESGLSSYEQYF

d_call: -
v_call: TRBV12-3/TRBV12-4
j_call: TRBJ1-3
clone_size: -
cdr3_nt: TGTGCCACCCAAGCGGGAGGGGCTGGAAACACCATATATTTT
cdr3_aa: CATQAGGAGNTIYF

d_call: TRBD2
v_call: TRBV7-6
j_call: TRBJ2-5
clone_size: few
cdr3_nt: TGTGCCAGCAGCTTAGCCCCTCCGCTAGCGGAAGAGACCCAGTACTTC
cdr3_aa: CASSLAPPLAEETQYF

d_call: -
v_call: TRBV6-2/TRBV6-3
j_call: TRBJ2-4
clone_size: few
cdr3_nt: TGTGCCACCAATGACAGAAACAAAAACATTCAGTACTTC
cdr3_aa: CATNDRNKNIQYF

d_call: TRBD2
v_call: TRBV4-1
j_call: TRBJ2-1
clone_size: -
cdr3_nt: TGCGCCAGCAGCCGCTGGGGAAGGCTAGCGGGATACAATGAGCAGTTCTTC
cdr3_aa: CASSRWGRLAGYNEQFF

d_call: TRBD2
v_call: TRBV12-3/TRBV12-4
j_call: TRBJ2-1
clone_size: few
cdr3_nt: TGTGCCAGCAGTCCCGGGACTAGCGCCACATCTTCAGTATCGGATGAGCAGTTCTTC
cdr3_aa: CASSPGTSATSSVSDEQFF

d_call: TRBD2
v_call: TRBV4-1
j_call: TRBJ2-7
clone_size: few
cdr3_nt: TGCGCCAGCAGCCAAGGGGCCGCGGCGGGGGAAAGAGTCTACGAGCAGTACTTC
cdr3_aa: CASSQGAAAGERVYEQYF

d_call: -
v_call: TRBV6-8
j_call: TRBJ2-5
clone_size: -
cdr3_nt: TGTGCCAGCAGAGCCCAGGGATTCGGGCAAGAGACCCAGTACTTC
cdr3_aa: CASRAQGFGQETQYF

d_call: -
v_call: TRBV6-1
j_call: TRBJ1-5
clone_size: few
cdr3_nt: TGTGCCAGCCAGACGGGGCCAAATCAGCCCCAGCATTTT
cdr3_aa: CASQTGPNQPQHF

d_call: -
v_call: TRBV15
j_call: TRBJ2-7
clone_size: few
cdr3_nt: TGTGCCACCAGCAGAGATTTTGGGGAACCCTACGAGCAGTACTTC
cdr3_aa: CATSRDFGEPYEQYF

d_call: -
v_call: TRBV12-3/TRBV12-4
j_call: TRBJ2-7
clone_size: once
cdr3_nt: TGTGCCAGCAGCATCCTTCGCTCCTACGAGCAGTACTTC
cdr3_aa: CASSILRSYEQYF

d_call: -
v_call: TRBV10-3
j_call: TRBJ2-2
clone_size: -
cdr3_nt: TGTGCCATCAGTTGGGACTTTGCGAACACCGGGGAGCTGTTTTTT
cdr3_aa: CAISWDFANTGELFF